The clone carrying this T cell receptor (beta chain) was detected only once. This sample is part of a study of control samples from healthy donors and cancer patients. Profiling relied on immunoSEQ multiplex PCR, and the TCRdb table lists in-frame clones only, not all of them. This table has about 150,000 clones, 90% to 95% appearing once. The ends lost 4 bases at V and 6 bases at J; junction bases unmatched: 22. The length of the CDR3 is 19 residues. Per germline, CDR1 MNHEY and CDR2 SMNVEV (reference sequence). The sequenced sample consisted of blood. This sequence was found in a man aged 40-50 years in good health. V gene TRBV27 combines with J gene TRBJ1-1, with 8 bases that match TRBD1. This CDR3 reads CASSSPGRQGTTTTAEAFF. For the CDR3, the DNA is TGTGCCAGCAGTTCCCCAGGTCGACAGGGGACTACAACCACCGCTGAAGCTTTCTTT.